This T cell receptor (beta chain) comes out of a study of blood T cells in healthy people across ages. Trimming removed 2 bases at V and 1 base at J, with 9 bases between. The CDR3 spans 14 residues. Combining a sample-barcoded 5' primer with a J-beta primer mix, a second PCR ran for roughly 6 to 12 cycles. MiXCR, run by TCRdb on the 5' RACE reads, gives a single entry per CDR3 protein. Among approximately 1.5 million distinct CDR3 sequences, roughly two fifths were seen once, and the ten largest hold approximately 4%. The source of this sequence is a young woman in good health. Sequencing was done on a sample of blood. V usage is TRBV12-3 or TRBV12-4 and J usage is TRBJ2-7; D remains unclear. Written as DNA, the CDR3 is TGTGCCAGCAGTTTATATGACGTTTCCTACGAGCAGTACTTC. Its protein is CASSLYDVSYEQYF.